Below, 26 T cell receptor beta chains from the same sample are listed, as sequenced in a study of cytomegalovirus exposure and HLA in healthy donors. PCR primers comprised 60 Vbeta and 13 Jbeta primers. Profiling relied on immunoSEQ multiplex PCR, and the TCRdb table lists in-frame clones only, not all of them. In the table there are about 130,000 clones, just under 75% of which are singletons. Sample: PBMCs. All receptors derive from a man aged 55-75 years in good health and CMV-seropositive.

The chain is built from TRBV28 and TRBJ1-5; D remains unclear. CDR3 size: 16 residues. V lost 6 bases and J lost 15, with 30 bases in between. Germline V CDR1 and CDR2: MDHEN, SYDVKM. CDR3 DNA sequence: TGTGCCAGCAGCGAAACCGGGGTGATCACTCCCCAATCGTGGCATTTT. Protein product: CASSETGVITPQSWHF.

CDR3 in DNA: TGTGCCAGCAGATTGATGGGCAGTTCCTACGAGCAGTACTTC. It translates to CASRLMGSSYEQYF. V usage is TRBV27 and J usage is TRBJ2-7; D is ambiguous. The V gene's germline CDR1 is MNHEY and CDR2 SMNVEV (reference sequence). This CDR3 contains 14 residues. V lost 6 bases and J lost 1, with 13 bases in between.

This clone appeared once. This sequence joins TRBV28 and TRBJ1-6; no clear D gene. Germline V CDR1 and CDR2: MDHEN, SYDVKM. The CDR3 has 13 residues. Between the trimmed V and J ends, which lost 1 base and 7 bases, there was a span of 5 bases. Written as DNA, the CDR3 is TGTGCCAGCAGTTTATATCGGAATTCACCCCTCCACTTT. It specifies CASSLYRNSPLHF.

The sample holds a few counts of this clone. The genes are TRBV5-1 and TRBJ1-1; 9 bases are a match to TRBD1. Looked up from germline, CDR1 is SGHRS and CDR2 is YFSETQ. This CDR3 has 16 amino acids. The trim removed 0 bases at V and 4 bases at J, leaving 7 bases unmatched. CDR3 in amino acids: CASSLDPGTGFTEAFF. DNA of the CDR3: TGCGCCAGCAGCTTGGACCCCGGGACAGGGTTCACTGAAGCTTTCTTT.

The chain couples TRBV9 to TRBJ2-7; weak D call: TRBD1 (5 bases). Trimming shortened V by 0 bases and J by 2 bases, and 6 bases separated the two germline ends. Germline values: CDR1 SGDLS, CDR2 YYNGEE. The CDR3 covers 13 residues. The CDR3 reads CASSVEGAYEQYF. Written as DNA, the CDR3 is TGTGCCAGCAGCGTAGAAGGGGCCTACGAGCAGTACTTC.

This chain links TRBV30 with TRBJ1-2; TRBD1 matches 8 bases. V trimming: 2 bases; J trimming: 0 bases; junction bases outside the gene matches: 11. This CDR3 has 17 amino acids. Germline lookup yields CDR1 GTSNPN and CDR2 SVGIG (reference sequence). CDR3 protein: CAWSRFDRGRANYGYTF. CDR3 DNA sequence: TGTGCCTGGAGTCGCTTCGACAGGGGACGAGCTAACTATGGCTACACCTTC. Complete variable domain (other parts from reference TRBV30 and TRBJ1-2): SQTIHQWPATLVQPVGSPLSLECTVEGTSNPNLYWYRQAAGRGLQLLFYSVGIGQISSEVPQNLSASRPQDRQFILSSKKLLLSDSGFYLCAWSRFDRGRANYGYTFGSGTRLTVV.

The chain recombines TRBV5-4 with TRBJ2-1; no definite D call. Germline assignment: CDR1 SGHNT and CDR2 YYREEE (reference sequence). The V end lost 4 bases, the J end lost 3 bases, and 17 bases lay between the germline ends. This CDR3 contains 16 residues. The CDR3 bases are TGTGCCAGCAGCCGAAACGACGGAGTAAACTACAATGAGCAGTTCTTC. It yields the protein CASSRNDGVNYNEQFF.

This clone occurred a few times. The J gene is TRBJ1-6, the V gene TRBV6-1; 8 nucleotides line up with TRBD1. Unmatched junction bases numbered 3, after V lost 9 bases and J lost 5 bases. Germline lookup yields CDR1 MNHNS and CDR2 SASEGT. CDR3 size: 13 residues. As DNA, the CDR3 is TGTGCCAGTCGGACAGGGAATAATTCACCCCTCCACTTT. Translating gives CASRTGNNSPLHF.

The genes are TRBV30 and TRBJ2-1, with D perhaps TRBD2 (6 bases). Germline V lookup: CDR1 GTSNPN, CDR2 SVGIG (reference sequence). This CDR3 is built from 11 residues. V was trimmed by 1 base and J by 11 bases, leaving 9 bases between them. CDR3 protein: CAWSDRGKQFF. For the CDR3, the DNA is TGTGCCTGGAGTGACCGGGGGAAGCAGTTCTTC. Looking up the rest from reference TRBV30 and TRBJ2-1 gives the full variable domain: SQTIHQWPATLVQPVGSPLSLECTVEGTSNPNLYWYRQAAGRGLQLLFYSVGIGQISSEVPQNLSASRPQDRQFILSSKKLLLSDSGFYLCAWSDRGKQFFGPGTRLTVL.

The chain combines TRBV9 with TRBJ2-3; D not resolved. Germline loops: CDR1 SGDLS, CDR2 YYNGEE. The CDR3 runs to 14 residues. V was pared by 0 bases and J by 4 bases, with 9 bases between. The CDR3 DNA follows: TGTGCCAGCAGCGTAGAAGTAGTGGCAGATACGCAGTATTTT. Translated: CASSVEVVADTQYF.

This chain connects TRBV10-3 to TRBJ1-1; 12 bases line up with TRBD1. V was pared by 6 bases and J by 4 bases, with 9 bases of the junction left unmatched. The CDR3 covers 16 residues. Germline CDR1 and CDR2: ENHRY and SYGVKD. This chain's CDR3 is CAIRPGQGAQGTEAFF. The CDR3 DNA follows: TGTGCCATCAGGCCGGGACAGGGGGCGCAAGGCACTGAAGCTTTCTTT.

V and J are TRBV19 and TRBJ1-1; 11 positions match TRBD1. There are 14 residues in the CDR3. Germline V lookup: CDR1 LNHDA, CDR2 SQIVND (reference sequence). V lost 7 bases and J lost 6; bases outside the gene matches: 7. CDR3 protein: CASTPGQGASEAFF. CDR3 DNA sequence: TGTGCCAGTACCCCCGGACAGGGGGCCTCTGAAGCTTTCTTT.

The chain carries TRBV5-1 and TRBJ1-4; 7 nucleotides match TRBD1. V gave up 0 bases and J gave up 5 bases; unmatched junction bases: 1. The CDR3 runs to 14 residues. CDR1 and CDR2 (germline): SGHRS, YFSETQ. CDR3 in amino acids: CASSLEGANEKLFF. Here the CDR3 DNA reads TGCGCCAGCAGCTTGGAGGGGGCCAATGAAAAACTGTTTTTT.

The rearrangement uses TRBV11-2 and TRBJ2-1; a weak D match, TRBD2 (5 bases). This CDR3 has 13 amino acids. The V end lost 1 base, the J end lost 6 bases, and 7 bases lay between the germline ends. Germline CDR1 is SGHAT and CDR2 is FQNNGV. The CDR3 DNA reads TGTGCCAGCAGCTTAGGTGGAGGCAATGAGCAGTTCTTC. Residues: CASSLGGGNEQFF.

CDR3 bases: TGTGCCAGCAAAGACAGACTAGAATATCAGCCCCAGCATTTT. This sequence encodes CASKDRLEYQPQHF. This chain uses TRBV2 with TRBJ1-5, with D possibly TRBD1 on 5 matching bases. Germline CDR1 reads SNHLY; CDR2 reads FYNNEI. V lost 7 bases to trimming and J lost 5 bases, with 15 bases between them. The CDR3 is made up of 14 amino acids. Full variable domain (missing parts from reference TRBV2 and TRBJ1-5): EPEVTQTPSHQVTQMGQEVILRCVPISNHLYFYWYRQILGQKVEFLVSFYNNEISEKSEIFDDQFSVERPDGSNFTLKIRSTKLEDSAMYFCASKDRLEYQPQHFGDGTRLSIL.

This chain joins TRBV10-3 and TRBJ2-5; unclear D gene. V was shortened by 8 bases and J by 0 bases, with 19 bases between the two germline ends. Per the germline V gene, CDR1 is ENHRY and CDR2 is SYGVKD. This CDR3 spans 16 amino acids. CDR3 in amino acids: CAIARSDCTYQETQYF. The CDR3, as DNA: TGTGCCATCGCTAGGTCAGATTGCACGTACCAAGAGACCCAGTACTTC.

The V gene is TRBV4-1, the J gene TRBJ2-1, with TRBD1 matching over 9 bases. The trim removed 3 bases at V and 6 bases at J, leaving 9 bases unmatched. Germline CDR1 reads MGHRA; CDR2 reads YSYEKL. The CDR3 runs to 16 residues. The DNA of the CDR3 is TGCGCCAGCAGCCAGGGACAGGGCCAAACTATCAATGAGCAGTTCTTC. Translated: CASSQGQGQTINEQFF.

The chain links TRBV18 to TRBJ1-2, with a possible D match to TRBD1 (6 bases). From germline, CDR1 is KGHSH and CDR2 LQKENI. This CDR3 has 15 amino acids. The V and J ends lost 2 bases and 4 bases respectively, with 14 bases between them. The CDR3 DNA reads TGTGCCAGCTCACCAGTTTCAGGGGACCGCTATGGCTACACCTTC. Its protein product is CASSPVSGDRYGYTF.

The chain carries TRBV9 and TRBJ2-7; 9 positions match TRBD1. The CDR3 extends over 16 amino acids. Germline V gene sequence: CDR1 SGDLS, CDR2 YYNGEE. The ends lost 4 bases at V and 7 bases at J; junction bases unmatched: 15. The CDR3 sequence is CASSPKGQGGGWEQYF. CDR3 in DNA: TGTGCCAGCAGCCCCAAGGGACAGGGTGGTGGCTGGGAGCAGTACTTC. The complete variable domain, with remaining parts taken from reference TRBV9 and TRBJ2-7, reads DSGVTQTPKHLITATGQRVTLRCSPRSGDLSVYWYQQSLDQGLQFLIQYYNGEERAKGNILERFSAQQFPDLHSELNLSSLELGDSALYFCASSPKGQGGGWEQYFGPGTRLTVT.

The V and J genes are TRBV7-8 and TRBJ1-2, with 7 bases aligning to TRBD1. The CDR3 is made up of 13 amino acids. Germline assignment: CDR1 SGHVS and CDR2 FQNEAQ. V shed 5 bases, J shed 4 bases, and the junction held 4 bases outside the gene matches. The CDR3 DNA reads TGTGCCAGCAGCACACGGGACAGCTATGGCTACACCTTC. It is translated as CASSTRDSYGYTF.

The sample holds one count of this clone. Other DNA sequences of this sample code for an identical CDR3. V gene TRBV30 combines with J gene TRBJ1-1, with unresolved D. This CDR3 region has 12 residues. Germline V lookup: CDR1 GTSNPN, CDR2 SVGIG (reference sequence). V shed 4 bases and J shed 5 bases, with 11 bases lying between them. The CDR3 region is CAWTPGKTEAFF. DNA of the CDR3: TGTGCCTGGACCCCAGGTAAGACTGAAGCTTTCTTT.

This clone was found a few times. The genes are TRBV7-9 and TRBJ1-4; D uncertain. This CDR3 has 13 residues. V gave up 5 bases and J gave up 7 bases, with 11 bases separating them. Germline V gene sequence: CDR1 SEHNR, CDR2 FQNEAQ (reference sequence). The CDR3 loop is CASSTGLSEKLFF. The CDR3 coding sequence is TGTGCCAGCAGCACGGGATTATCTGAAAAACTGTTTTTT.

As to this clone: The junction and the germline gene differ at one end; a read error may be behind it. The chain couples TRBV2 to TRBJ2-7; D is perhaps TRBD2 (7 bases). The CDR3 has 14 residues. CDR1 and CDR2 (germline): SNHLY, FYNNEI. The DNA for the CDR3 is TGTGCCGGCAGCACTGAGGGGGGGACGGTCAAGCAGTACTTC. Translation gives CAGSTEGGTVKQYF.

The chain employs TRBV6-5 and TRBJ1-4, with unresolved D. The CDR3 is 16 residues long. The V gene lost 3 bases and the J gene lost 8 bases, with 19 bases spanning the gap. Germline loops: CDR1 MNHEY, CDR2 SVGAGI. Here the CDR3 DNA reads TGTGCCAGCAGTTATGGCCGAGAGGGAGCGGGGGAAAAACTGTTTTTT. Residues: CASSYGREGAGEKLFF.

Here the CDR3 reads CASSSGTGIYNEQFF. DNA of the CDR3: TGTGCCAGCAGTTCCGGGACAGGGATTTACAATGAGCAGTTCTTC. The chain uses TRBV13 and TRBJ2-1; 9 nucleotides align to TRBD1. This CDR3 comprises 15 residues. The ends lost 6 bases at V and 4 bases at J; junction bases unmatched: 7. The germline gives CDR1 PRHDT, CDR2 FYEKMQ (reference sequence).

This chain links TRBV5-1 with TRBJ1-3; D possibly corresponds to TRBD1 (6 bases). The CDR3 extends over 16 amino acids. Trimming shortened V by 0 bases and J by 3 bases, and 13 bases separated the two germline ends. Germline CDR1 reads SGHRS; CDR2 reads YFSETQ. The DNA for the CDR3 is TGCGCCAGCAGCTTGGGGTTACAAGGGGGTGGAAACACCATATATTTT. It encodes CASSLGLQGGGNTIYF.